This TCR beta chain derives from a study of shared clonotypes between healthy human individuals. There are 15 residues in the CDR3. CDR1 is SGHAT and CDR2 is FQNNGV in the germline V gene. Trimming took off 1 base at V and 3 bases at J, with 11 bases between the two ends. The repertoire was sequenced with immunoSEQ multiplex PCR; TCRdb's copy has only in-frame clones and lacks some. The sample consists of 950,000 to 1,100,000 clones, 65% to 75% of them appearing once. This TCR came from a man between 18 and 29 years old in good health. The chain combines TRBV11-2 with TRBJ2-3, with D maybe TRBD2 (6 bases). Source material: memory CD4+ T cells sorted from blood. Subset specified: CD45RA-negative fraction. As DNA, the CDR3 is TGTGCCAGCAGCTTAGGGAGGGTGAGGACAGATACGCAGTATTTT. It yields the protein CASSLGRVRTDTQYF. The full variable domain, with the rest looked up from reference TRBV11-2 and TRBJ2-3, is EAGVAQSPRYKIIEKRQSVAFWCNPISGHATLYWYQQILGQGPKLLIQFQNNGVVDDSQLPKDRFSAERLKGVDSTLKIQPAKLEDSAVYLCASSLGRVRTDTQYFGPGTRLTVL.